The present T cell receptor (beta chain) was sequenced within a study of molecular identifiers for immune sequencing clone quantification. Of note for this clonotype: What it binds is not known.

Germline assignment: CDR1 MNHEY and CDR2 SVGAGI. Trimming removed 7 bases from V and 6 bases from J; junction bases left unmatched: 5. The CDR3 runs to 13 residues. One entry per CDR3 protein, called by TCRdb with MiXCR from the PCR reads. The table shows over 35,000 distinct CDR3 sequences, with roughly 20% occurring only once. Study observations and caveats: Clones of above 20 RNA copies carried over 97% of effector molecules; in naive cells they carried under 1%. Detectable among more than 800,000 naive cells, according to reports, was Jurkat TCR RNA spiked in from one cell.

The TCR originated in a human donor in good health. Some libraries in this study had Jurkat cell RNA spiked in. Sequencing used naive CD8+ T cells from blood, with Jurkat cell RNA spiked in. Described subset: FACS-sorted CD8+CD4-CCR7+CD45RA+ naive T cells. The rearrangement links TRBV6-5 to TRBJ1-2; 10 nucleotides align to TRBD1. The CDR3 bases are TGTGCCAGCACCAAGGGGACAGGGGATGGCTACACCTTC. This translates into CASTKGTGDGYTF.